This is a list of T cell receptor beta chains from one sample in a study of cytomegalovirus exposure and HLA in healthy donors. The table came from immunoSEQ multiplex PCR; TCRdb's copy has only in-frame clones and leaves some out. Its table lists about 70,000 clones. Source material: PBMCs. The receptors here all came from a female donor in good health and CMV-seropositive. Each CDR3 is given with its conserved first and last residue. A D gene is named only where the DNA matches it firmly.

TRBJ1-4	TRBD1	TRBV10-3	CAISETGTENEKLFF	TGTGCCATCAGTGAGACGGGGACAGAGAATGAAAAACTGTTTTTT
TRBJ2-7	TRBD1	TRBV28	CASSPQGLAYEQYF	TGTGCCAGCAGTCCACAGGGGTTGGCCTACGAGCAGTACTTC
TRBJ2-5	NA	TRBV20-1	CSGAGQETQYF	TGCAGTGGGGCCGGCCAAGAGACCCAGTACTTC
TRBJ1-2	NA	TRBV6-5	CASSPYPKGNYGYTF	TGTGCCAGCAGCCCGTACCCAAAGGGGAACTATGGCTACACCTTC
TRBJ1-1	NA	TRBV5-1	CASSPEGMAEAFF	TGCGCCAGCAGCCCGGAGGGGATGGCTGAAGCTTTCTTT
TRBJ1-1	NA	TRBV7-8	CASSSRDGYLMNTEAFF	TGTGCCAGCAGCTCGCGGGACGGCTACCTTATGAACACTGAAGCTTTCTTT
TRBJ1-4	NA	TRBV19	CASGQGEKLFF	TGTGCCAGTGGACAAGGGGAAAAACTGTTTTTT
TRBJ1-5	NA	TRBV6-5	CASSTGINQPQHF	TGTGCCAGCAGTACAGGGATCAATCAGCCCCAGCATTTT
TRBJ1-1	NA	TRBV19	CASSILADSNTEAFF	TGTGCCAGTAGTATTCTCGCGGATTCGAACACTGAAGCTTTCTTT
TRBJ2-7	TRBD1	TRBV19	CASSTGVQSYEQYF	TGTGCCAGTAGCACAGGGGTCCAATCCTACGAGCAGTACTTC
TRBJ1-1	NA	TRBV18	CASSPSLEGRGETEAFF	TGTGCCAGCTCACCTTCACTAGAAGGACGCGGGGAGACTGAAGCTTTCTTT
TRBJ1-2	NA	TRBV6-6	CASSFAADRQGYTF	TGTGCCAGCAGTTTCGCGGCAGACCGACAGGGCTACACCTTC
TRBJ1-2	NA	TRBV14	CASSQVGFGLENYGYTF	TGTGCCAGCAGCCAAGTCGGGTTTGGGTTAGAAAACTATGGCTACACCTTC
TRBJ2-2	NA	TRBV18	CASSPRQGVSGELFF	TGTGCCAGCTCACCCAGGCAGGGCGTATCCGGGGAGCTGTTTTTT
TRBJ1-2	NA	TRBV11-2	CASSLESAGVGGYTF	TGTGCCAGCAGCTTAGAGTCGGCAGGGGTAGGGGGCTACACCTTC
TRBJ2-4	NA	TRBV7-9	CASRLNGPIQYF	TGTGCCAGCAGATTAAACGGTCCCATTCAGTACTTC
TRBJ2-3	TRBD2	TRBV4-3	CASSHTGTRADTQYF	TGCGCCAGCAGCCACACAGGGACTAGGGCAGATACGCAGTATTTT
TRBJ2-7	TRBD2	TRBV29-1	CSVATSVAYEQYF	TGCAGCGTAGCCACTAGCGTTGCCTACGAGCAGTACTTC
TRBJ2-5	TRBD2	TRBV10-1	CASSENRTSGGARETQYF	TGCGCCAGCAGTGAGAATCGGACTAGCGGGGGGGCTAGGGAGACCCAGTACTTC
TRBJ2-7	NA	TRBV7-3	CASSLHTETEQYF	TGTGCCAGCAGCTTACACACAGAAACTGAGCAGTACTTC
TRBJ2-7	NA	TRBV18	CASSLGSSYEQYF	TGTGCCAGCTCACTTGGCAGCTCCTACGAGCAGTACTTC
TRBJ2-7	TRBD2	TRBV4-2	CASSQEIAGELYEQYF	TGTGCCAGCAGCCAGGAGATAGCGGGAGAGTTATACGAGCAGTACTTC
TRBJ1-5	NA	TRBV9	CASSAGGGNQPQHF	TGTGCCAGCAGCGCTGGGGGGGGTAATCAGCCCCAGCATTTT
TRBJ2-1	TRBD1	TRBV5-8	CASSGTRDRVYNEQFF	TGTGCCAGCAGCGGAACCCGGGACAGGGTATACAATGAGCAGTTCTTC
TRBJ1-2	NA	TRBV6-6	CASLGGGVGGYTF	TGTGCCAGCCTAGGCGGGGGGGTCGGGGGCTACACCTTC
TRBJ2-4	NA	TRBV18	CASSPPEGRGNIQYF	TGTGCCAGCTCACCACCGGAAGGGAGAGGGAACATTCAGTACTTC
TRBJ2-1	TRBD2	TRBV19	CASSYMPGGSVNEQFF	TGTGCCAGTAGTTACATGCCGGGGGGTTCGGTGAATGAGCAGTTCTTC
TRBJ1-1	TRBD1	TRBV4-2	CASSQLSSTGRTEAFF	TGTGCCAGCAGCCAACTGTCCTCGACAGGGAGGACTGAAGCTTTCTTT
TRBJ2-2	NA	TRBV5-1	CATGGKDTGELFF	TGCGCCACTGGAGGAAAGGACACCGGGGAGCTGTTTTTT
TRBJ2-7	TRBD1	TRBV29-1	CSALGTGTYEQYF	TGCAGCGCCCTCGGGACAGGTACCTACGAGCAGTACTTC
TRBJ2-5	TRBD2	TRBV28	CASRAPGPGGEQYF	TGTGCCAGCAGGGCACCGGGACCGGGGGGTGAGCAGTACTTC
TRBJ1-3	TRBD1	TRBV7-9	CASSSTGGGNTIYF	TGTGCCAGCAGCTCGACAGGGGGTGGAAACACCATATATTTT
TRBJ2-7	NA	TRBV30	CAWSVSAGATEQYF	TGTGCCTGGAGTGTATCGGCGGGGGCGACCGAGCAGTACTTC
TRBJ1-2	NA	TRBV28	CASSLPLPTGTNYGYTF	TGTGCCAGCAGTTTACCTCTACCGACAGGAACTAACTATGGCTACACCTTC
TRBJ2-1	NA	TRBV4-3	CASSQEVGGHNEQFF	TGCGCCAGCAGCCAAGAAGTTGGGGGCCACAATGAGCAGTTCTTC
TRBJ1-2	NA	TRBV10-3	CAISEDPTGYGYTF	TGTGCCATCAGTGAAGACCCAACGGGCTATGGCTACACCTTC
TRBJ2-7	TRBD1	TRBV5-1	CASSLGQGGYEQYF	TGCGCCAGCAGCTTGGGACAGGGTGGCTACGAGCAGTACTTC
TRBJ2-6	NA	TRBV19	CASTPPNSGANVLTF	TGTGCCAGTACCCCACCTAACTCTGGGGCCAACGTCCTGACTTTC
TRBJ1-2	TRBD1	TRBV6-5	CASTPTGGYSYGYTF	TGTGCCAGCACTCCAACAGGGGGTTATAGCTATGGCTACACCTTC
TRBJ2-7	NA	TRBV18	CASSPTDPGDEQYF	TGTGCCAGCTCACCCACCGACCCAGGGGACGAGCAGTACTTC
TRBJ2-5	NA	TRBV7-3	CASSLTGGAAEETQYF	TGTGCCAGCAGCTTAACGGGCGGGGCGGCCGAAGAGACCCAGTACTTC
TRBJ1-5	TRBD1	TRBV28	CASRPTGSQPQHF	TGTGCCAGCAGACCGACAGGGAGTCAGCCCCAGCATTTT
TRBJ1-2	NA	TRBV7-6	CASSLDRTYGYTF	TGTGCCAGCAGCTTAGACAGGACCTATGGCTACACCTTC
TRBJ2-7	NA	TRBV29-1	CSVVRQGGYEQYF	TGCAGCGTTGTGAGGCAGGGTGGCTACGAGCAGTACTTC
TRBJ1-2	NA	TRBV28	CASSLPPPGAYGYTF	TGTGCCAGCAGTTTACCTCCCCCAGGTGCCTATGGCTACACCTTC
TRBJ1-1	NA	TRBV6-4	CASSESGGAKAFF	TGTGCCAGCAGTGAAAGTGGTGGAGCGAAGGCTTTCTTT
TRBJ2-7	TRBD2	TRBV6-6	CASKRSSGFYEQYF	TGTGCCAGCAAACGGTCTAGCGGATTCTACGAGCAGTACTTC
TRBJ1-1	TRBD1	TRBV7-2	CASSPGQANTEAFF	TGTGCCAGCAGCCCAGGACAGGCCAACACTGAAGCTTTCTTT
TRBJ2-7	NA	TRBV5-5	CASSLEQGTYEQYF	TGTGCCAGCAGCTTGGAACAGGGAACGTACGAGCAGTACTTC
TRBJ2-7	TRBD1	TRBV11-2	CASSLGVTGNYEQYF	TGTGCCAGCAGCCTAGGAGTGACAGGGAACTACGAGCAGTACTTC